This T cell receptor beta chain was documented in a study of shared clonotypes between healthy human individuals. Whole-study results and caveats: Sequencing depth was predicted to influence how clonotypes are shared among donors. Relative to their counterparts shared across all four donors, non-shared clonotypes exhibited diminished generation probabilities. Memory subsets generally showed lower estimated richness than naive subsets.

Sorted subsets were amplified in replicate PCRs using around 220 ng DNA, about 30,000 T cell genomes. Using immunoSEQ multiplex PCR, the repertoire was profiled, and TCRdb retains in-frame clones only, with some absent. Here the sample spans about 180,000 clones, over 80% being singletons. A remark on this clone: Its antigen is still unknown.

Trimming cost V 6 bases and J 6 bases, with 11 bases left between them. The CDR3 has 12 amino acids. CDR1 is MDHEN, CDR2 SYDVKM, per germline. The TCR was taken from a woman aged 30 to 39 in good health. The chain recombines TRBV28 with TRBJ1-1, with D tentatively TRBD1 (5 bases). Sequenced sample: naive CD4+ T cells sorted from blood. Subset indicated: CD45RA+ positively selected. The CDR3 sequence: CASSPPTAEAFF. The CDR3, as DNA: TGTGCCAGCAGCCCCCCGACAGCTGAAGCTTTCTTT.